These T cell receptor beta chains were read from a single sample in a study of blood T cell repertoires in COVID-19. The repertoire was sequenced with immunoSEQ multiplex PCR; TCRdb's copy has only in-frame clones and lacks some. This repertoire shows 250,000 to 350,000 clones, 75% to 95% found once; its top ten account for roughly 7.3%. The source material was peripheral blood. The receptors come from a woman aged 25 to 39 with COVID-19, enrolled during active disease. The CDR3 runs from the conserved cysteine through the conserved F or W. D genes are given only for firm matches. Only part of the rows carry a size: once, few, many, or a class if the clone is expanded.

v_gene,abundance,j_gene,d_gene,CDR3nt,CDR3aa
TRBV28,-,TRBJ2-7,TRBD2,TGTGCCAGCAGTTTAGTACTAGCGGGAGACTACGAGCAGTACTTC,CASSLVLAGDYEQYF
TRBV6-6,-,TRBJ2-1,TRBD2,TGTGCCAGCAGCCGCGTAGCGGGAACTGAGCAGTTCTTC,CASSRVAGTEQFF
TRBV7-8,-,TRBJ2-1,TRBD1,TGTGCCAGCAGCCTCAGGACAGGGGAATGGGATGAGCAGTTCTTC,CASSLRTGEWDEQFF
TRBV2,-,TRBJ1-4,-,TGTGCCAGCAGTGCCCGGGGAGGGGATAATGAAAAACTGTTTTTT,CASSARGGDNEKLFF
TRBV28,once,TRBJ1-5,TRBD1,TGTGCCAGCAGTTTATGGCAGGGGGCGGGCAATCAGCCCCAGCATTTT,CASSLWQGAGNQPQHF
TRBV19,-,TRBJ1-2,-,TGTGCCAGTAGTAGCAGTGGCTACACCTTC,CASSSSGYTF
TRBV10-3,-,TRBJ2-5,-,TGTGCCGCCAGCAGGGGCGACGAGACCCAGTACTTC,CAASRGDETQYF
TRBV18,-,TRBJ1-4,-,TGTGCCAGCTCGTCGGACAGTAATGGCGAAAAACTGTTTTTT,CASSSDSNGEKLFF
TRBV19,-,TRBJ2-4,-,TGTGCCAGTAGTATAGTTGGGGGCTTAGCCAAAAACATTCAGTACTTC,CASSIVGGLAKNIQYF
TRBV6-5,-,TRBJ2-1,TRBD1,TGTGCCAGCAGTTACCCCCGACAGGGGAGGTACAATGAGCAGTTCTTC,CASSYPRQGRYNEQFF
TRBV9,-,TRBJ2-7,TRBD2,TGTGCCAGCAGCGAGGTAGCGGGAGGGCCGGGCGAGCAGTACTTC,CASSEVAGGPGEQYF
TRBV5-4,-,TRBJ1-1,TRBD1,TGTGCCAGCAGCTTGGACAGGGGGCCTACTGAAGCTTTCTTT,CASSLDRGPTEAFF
TRBV1,few,TRBJ2-7,-,TGCACCAGCAGCCGACCGCCCATTCCACTAGCGGGAGGCGAGCAGTACTTC,CTSSRPPIPLAGGEQYF
TRBV3-1/TRBV3-2,-,TRBJ2-3,TRBD2,TGTGCCAGCAGCCGCGGGGGAAGCACAGATACGCAGTATTTT,CASSRGGSTDTQYF
TRBV28,-,TRBJ1-4,TRBD1,TGTGCCAGCAGTTTTGGGGACAGGGCTAATGAAAAACTGTTTTTT,CASSFGDRANEKLFF
TRBV27,-,TRBJ2-1,TRBD2,TGTGCCACCTTCCCCGGGACTAGCGGCTACAATGAGCAGTTCTTC,CATFPGTSGYNEQFF
TRBV27,-,TRBJ1-1,TRBD1,TGTGCCAGTACAGGGGGCACGAACACTGAAGCTTTCTTT,CASTGGTNTEAFF
TRBV3-1/TRBV3-2,-,TRBJ1-4,TRBD1,TGTGCCAGCAGCCAAGATTTAGGGCGGGCAGGGGGCGGAAAACTGTTTTTT,CASSQDLGRAGGGKLFF
TRBV15,-,TRBJ1-5,TRBD1,TGTGCCACCAGCAGTGAACGGACAGGGGGAAGGCAGCCCCAGCATTTT,CATSSERTGGRQPQHF
TRBV19,-,TRBJ2-7,-,TGTGCCAGTACACCGGGCAGCGGGCCGGTCAATCCCTTCGAGCAGTACTTC,CASTPGSGPVNPFEQYF
TRBV5-1,once,TRBJ2-7,-,TGCGCCAGCAGAACAGGGAGTGCATACGAGCAGTACTTC,CASRTGSAYEQYF
TRBV9,-,TRBJ2-1,TRBD2,TGTGCCAGCAGCGCATTAGCGGGAGGGGGCAATGAGCAGTTCTTC,CASSALAGGGNEQFF
TRBV5-6,-,TRBJ2-3,TRBD2,TGTGCCAGCAGCTTGGGCAGCGGGAGAACAGATACGCAGTATTTT,CASSLGSGRTDTQYF
TRBV4-1,once,TRBJ2-1,TRBD2,TGCGCCAGCACCCAAGGGGCTAGCGGGAGCTACAATGAGCAGTTCTTC,CASTQGASGSYNEQFF
TRBV25-1,-,TRBJ1-1,-,TGTGCCAGCAGTGAAGGCCGGGACACTGAAGCTTTCTTT,CASSEGRDTEAFF
TRBV9,once,TRBJ2-3,-,TGTGCCAGCAGCGTCGATAACGGAGCAGATACGCAGTATTTT,CASSVDNGADTQYF